The 25 T cell receptor beta chains below all came from one sample that was sequenced in a study of human versus mouse CDR3 diversity and MHC coevolution. The data were produced by immunoSEQ multiplex PCR, yet TCRdb's version contains in-frame clones alone and is incomplete. The repertoire holds tens of thousands of clones, with 93% as singletons. Sequenced material: naive CD4+ T cells from blood. As for subset: CD45RO-negative CD62L-positive naive CD4 T cells. The source of these receptors is a person aged 30 to 69 in good health.

The V gene is TRBV15, the J gene TRBJ1-5; D may be TRBD1 (6 bases). CDR1 is LNHNV and CDR2 is YYDKDF in the germline V gene (reference sequence). The CDR3 consists of 16 residues. V lost 0 bases and J lost 3, with 12 bases in between. CDR3 coding DNA: TGTGCCACCAGCAGAGATGCAGGGGACTACAATCAGCCCCAGCATTTT. It is translated as CATSRDAGDYNQPQHF.

V usage is TRBV18 and J usage is TRBJ1-3; no firm D call. Germline lookup yields CDR1 KGHSH and CDR2 LQKENI. V lost 6 bases and J lost 2, with 20 bases in between. The CDR3 extends over 17 amino acids. The CDR3 DNA is TGTGCCAGCTCCCCCTTCCTAATTCGGGATACTGGAAACACCATATATTTT. It translates to CASSPFLIRDTGNTIYF. Drawing the rest from reference TRBV18 and TRBJ1-3, the complete variable domain is NAGVMQNPRHLVRRRGQEARLRCSPMKGHSHVYWYRQLPEEGLKFMVYLQKENIIDESGMPKERFSAEFPKEGPSILRIQQVVRGDSAAYFCASSPFLIRDTGNTIYFGEGSWLTVV.

V usage is TRBV19 and J usage is TRBJ1-1, with a weak D call TRBD1 (6 bases). V lost 6 bases and J 4 bases, leaving 15 bases between the germline ends. Germline assignment: CDR1 LNHDA and CDR2 SQIVND (reference sequence). This CDR3 has 14 residues. The DNA for the CDR3 is TGTGCCAGTAGCTTACAGGGAGAGGGCACTGAAGCTTTCTTT. Protein: CASSLQGEGTEAFF.

This chain uses TRBV6-7 with TRBJ2-7, with 10 bases identical to TRBD1. TRBV6-7 has ORF status, its function being uncertain. CDR3 length: 18 residues. V gave up 6 bases and J gave up 6 bases; unmatched junction bases: 20. The CDR3 bases are TGTGCCAGCAGACTACAAACCTCCGCAGGGGGACAGGGGCTCGAGCAGTACTTC. Protein product: CASRLQTSAGGQGLEQYF.

The rearrangement uses TRBV7-2 and TRBJ2-2; 7 bases agree with TRBD1. The CDR3 totals 14 residues. Trimming removed 4 bases from V and 4 bases from J; junction bases left unmatched: 3. CDR1 and CDR2 from the germline V gene are SGHTA and FQGNSA. The CDR3 coding sequence is TGTGCCAGCAGCTCCGGACAGGCCACCGGGGAGCTGTTTTTT. Its protein is CASSSGQATGELFF.

This clone was seen only once. The CDR3 DNA reads TGTGCCAGCAGTAGCCTCGGGACCGGGGGTGAAAAACTGTTTTTT. It translates to CASSSLGTGGEKLFF. The chain links TRBV6-5 to TRBJ1-4; D may be TRBD1 (5 bases). V was clipped by 5 bases and J by 7 bases, with 17 bases between them. In germline, CDR1 is MNHEY, CDR2 SVGAGI. The CDR3 is made up of 15 amino acids.

The V and J genes are TRBV9 and TRBJ2-7, with unresolved D. CDR1 and CDR2 from the germline V gene are SGDLS and YYNGEE. This CDR3 contains 15 residues. V was trimmed by 4 bases and J by 0 bases, leaving 14 bases between them. CDR3 protein: CASSPLAGSSYEQYF. Written as DNA, the CDR3 is TGTGCCAGCAGCCCCCTGGCAGGAAGCTCCTACGAGCAGTACTTC.

This clone occurred once. The rearrangement joins TRBV5-4 to TRBJ1-1, with TRBD1 matching 8 bases. Trimming cost V 5 bases and J 5 bases; bases outside gene matches: 8. Germline values: CDR1 SGHNT, CDR2 YYREEE (reference sequence). The CDR3 is made up of 14 amino acids. Written as DNA, the CDR3 is TGTGCCAGCAGGTGGGCAGGGGGCCAGACTGAAGCTTTCTTT. Encoded protein: CASRWAGGQTEAFF. The full variable domain, rest sourced from reference TRBV5-4 and TRBJ1-1, is ETGVTQSPTHLIKTRGQQVTLRCSSQSGHNTVSWYQQALGQGPQFIFQYYREEENGRGNFPPRFSGLQFPNYSSELNVNALELDDSALYLCASRWAGGQTEAFFGQGTRLTVV.

This clone was recorded only once. CDR3 region: CASSRTSGNGELFF. CDR3 bases: TGTGCCAGCAGCCGGACTAGCGGGAACGGGGAGCTGTTTTTT. The rearrangement links TRBV7-2 to TRBJ2-2, with TRBD2 matching 12 bases. The CDR3 is 14 amino acids. V dropped 5 bases and J dropped 7; count of bases not matched to a gene: 2. Per the germline V gene, CDR1 is SGHTA and CDR2 is FQGNSA.

The chain is built from TRBV19 and TRBJ2-5; D gene uncertain. The DNA end favors TRBJ2-7, so the J call may be wrong. This CDR3 spans 12 amino acids. Germline CDR1 and CDR2: LNHDA and SQIVND (reference sequence). The CDR3 DNA sequence: TGTGCCAGTAGTCTTGTTCCGTACGAGCAGTACTTC. Its protein is CASSLVPYEQYF.

This chain links TRBV19 with TRBJ1-1; D is undetermined. V was clipped by 3 bases and J by 1 base, with 9 bases between them. Germline V lookup: CDR1 LNHDA, CDR2 SQIVND (reference sequence). The CDR3 runs 14 residues. The CDR3 DNA reads TGTGCCAGTAGTATGTCCCATTCGAACACTGAAGCTTTCTTT. Residues: CASSMSHSNTEAFF.

This clone has only a few counts. The chain links TRBV1 to TRBJ2-5; TRBD2, as called in the table, went unchecked against the DNA. TRBV1 is shown as a pseudogene. The CDR3 extends over 16 amino acids. CDR3: CTSSLPGLAGKETQYF. CDR3 in DNA: TGCACCAGCAGCCTCCCGGGACTAGCGGGAAAAGAGACCCAGTACTTC.

The chain is built from TRBV18 and TRBJ2-7, with TRBD2 as a possible D gene (5 bases). The CDR3 has 14 amino acids. The V end lost 3 bases, the J end lost 1 base, and 10 bases lay between the germline ends. The V gene's germline CDR1 is KGHSH and CDR2 LQKENI. CDR3 protein: CASSPGAASYEQYF. The CDR3 nucleotides are TGTGCCAGCTCACCGGGAGCCGCGTCCTACGAGCAGTACTTC.

V is TRBV9 and J is TRBJ2-5, with D perhaps TRBD1 (6 bases). CDR1 SGDLS and CDR2 YYNGEE come from the germline V gene. There are 15 residues in the CDR3. Deletions cut 0 bases from V and 2 bases from J, with 11 bases between. The CDR3 loop is CASSVGGQIQETQYF. CDR3 coding DNA: TGTGCCAGCAGCGTAGGGGGGCAGATACAAGAGACCCAGTACTTC.

The chain combines TRBV5-1 with TRBJ1-6; TRBD1 aligns across 8 bases. The CDR3 consists of 16 residues. V gave up 4 bases and J gave up 10 bases; unmatched junction bases: 13. The germline V gene has CDR1 SGHRS and CDR2 YFSETQ. CDR3 DNA: TGCGCCAGCAGCGCGACCCCTCAGGGGGCTGACTCACCCCTCCACTTT. Its protein is CASSATPQGADSPLHF.

The chain is built from TRBV19 and TRBJ2-3, with D unresolved. V was shortened by 5 bases and J by 6 bases, with 18 bases between the two germline ends. Germline assignment: CDR1 LNHDA and CDR2 SQIVND (reference sequence). The CDR3 is made up of 15 amino acids. The chain's CDR3 is CASSRVRPSDDTQYF. The DNA for the CDR3 is TGTGCCAGTAGTCGGGTCAGACCTTCGGATGATACGCAGTATTTT.

The chain has TRBV18 and TRBJ2-7; no clear D. This CDR3 has 13 amino acids. Germline-derived CDR1 and CDR2 are KGHSH and LQKENI. Deletions cut 2 bases from V and 1 base from J, with 6 bases between. For the CDR3, the DNA is TGTGCCAGCTCACCATTGGAGTCCTACGAGCAGTACTTC. As protein: CASSPLESYEQYF. Drawing the rest from reference TRBV18 and TRBJ2-7, the complete variable domain is NAGVMQNPRHLVRRRGQEARLRCSPMKGHSHVYWYRQLPEEGLKFMVYLQKENIIDESGMPKERFSAEFPKEGPSILRIQQVVRGDSAAYFCASSPLESYEQYFGPGTRLTVT.

V and J are TRBV5-5 and TRBJ2-7, with 7 bases matching TRBD2. The ends lost 0 bases at V and 3 bases at J; junction bases unmatched: 12. The CDR3 runs 17 residues. Per the germline V gene, CDR1 is SGHKS and CDR2 is YYEKEE (reference sequence). The CDR3 nucleotides read TGTGCCAGCAGCTTGGCGGGAGGTCTCCAGGAGTACTACGAGCAGTACTTC. It yields the protein CASSLAGGLQEYYEQYF. Full variable domain (rest looked up from reference TRBV5-5 and TRBJ2-7): DAGVTQSPTHLIKTRGQQVTLRCSPISGHKSVSWYQQVLGQGPQFIFQYYEKEERGRGNFPDRFSARQFPNYSSELNVNALLLGDSALYLCASSLAGGLQEYYEQYFGPGTRLTVT.

The chain joins TRBV21-1 to TRBJ2-7; TRBD2, the D gene given by the table, was not confirmed from the DNA. TRBV21-1 is a documented pseudogene. This CDR3 is 16 amino acids long. For the CDR3, the DNA is TGTGCCAGCAGCACCCCGACTAGCGGGTCCTCCTACGAGCAGTACTTC. It specifies CASSTPTSGSSYEQYF.

The rearrangement links TRBV5-5 to TRBJ2-2; D uncertain. Trimming shortened V by 4 bases and J by 0 bases, and 7 bases separated the two germline ends. CDR3 length equals 14 residues. From germline, CDR1 is SGHKS and CDR2 YYEKEE (reference sequence). The CDR3, as DNA: TGTGCCAGCAGCATCTCAGCGAACACCGGGGAGCTGTTTTTT. It translates to CASSISANTGELFF.

The chain recombines TRBV5-1 with TRBJ2-5, with TRBD1 identical over 10 bases. The end of the DNA aligns better with TRBJ2-7, so the J call may be wrong. This CDR3 spans 15 amino acids. The germline V gene encodes CDR1 SGHRS and CDR2 YFSETQ. In DNA form, the CDR3 reads TGCGCCAGCAGCTCCGGACAGGGGGTTTCCTACGAGCAGTACTTC. Translated: CASSSGQGVSYEQYF.

The V gene is TRBV29-1, the J gene TRBJ2-7, with 8 nucleotides matching TRBD1. The CDR3 has 12 residues. Germline V gives CDR1 SQVTM, CDR2 ANQGSEA. The V segment lost 5 bases and the J segment 2 bases; nucleotides outside the gene matches: 2. CDR3 DNA sequence: TGCAGCGTTTCACAGGGGGCCTACGAGCAGTACTTC. It translates to CSVSQGAYEQYF.

CDR3 residues: CASSLEGVINTDTQYF. DNA of the CDR3: TGCGCCAGCAGCTTGGAAGGGGTAATTAACACAGATACGCAGTATTTT. The V and J genes are TRBV5-1 and TRBJ2-3; a weak D match, TRBD1 (5 bases). This CDR3 has 16 amino acids. The germline V gene has CDR1 SGHRS and CDR2 YFSETQ. The germline V and J ends were trimmed by 0 bases and 2 bases, with 13 bases remaining between them.

This clone is a singleton in its sample. V is TRBV27 and J is TRBJ2-7, with 7 nucleotides matching TRBD1. Looked up from germline, CDR1 is MNHEY and CDR2 is SMNVEV (reference sequence). CDR3 size: 15 residues. Germline trimming cut 1 base from V and 4 bases from J; bases unmatched to any gene: 7. CDR3 DNA: TGTGCCAGCAGTTTATGGGGACAGAATCGATACGAGCAGTACTTC. Translating gives CASSLWGQNRYEQYF.

Points on this clone: The same CDR3 arises from other DNA sequences in this sample as well. The gene calls are TRBV18 and TRBJ1-1; 8 positions agree with TRBD1. CDR3 length: 16 amino acids. The ends lost 0 bases at V and 2 bases at J; junction bases unmatched: 5. The germline V gene has CDR1 KGHSH and CDR2 LQKENI. DNA of the CDR3: TGTGCCAGCTCACCACCGGGCACAGGGGGAAACACTGAAGCTTTCTTT. Its protein product is CASSPPGTGGNTEAFF.